What follows are 15 T cell receptor beta chains derived from one specimen sequenced in a study of T cells in Graves' hyperthyroidism and ophthalmopathy. It was RNA transcripts that yielded the amplified TCR beta CDR3 regions. HTBI primers were employed in a first-round RT-PCR of the TCR CDR3. TCRdb re-called the multiplex PCR reads with MiXCR, one entry per CDR3 protein. The profile shows about 410,000 distinct CDR3 sequences, over 12% of them singletons. The sequencing sample was made of blood. The origin of the receptors is a man aged 18 to 35 with Graves' ophthalmopathy.

This clonotype was counted many times. CDR3 sequence reads: CASSRGTDSNQPQHF. Written as DNA, the CDR3 is TGTGCCAGCAGCCGCGGGACAGATAGCAATCAGCCCCAGCATTTT. The J gene is TRBJ1-5, the V gene TRBV3-1; 7 nucleotides agree with TRBD1. V lost 4 bases, J lost 0 bases, and 3 bases stayed unmatched. The germline V gene encodes CDR1 LGHDT and CDR2 YNNKEL (reference sequence). This CDR3 has 15 amino acids.

The chain uses TRBV11-2 and TRBJ2-5; D is undetermined. Trimming took off 5 bases at V and 2 bases at J, with 12 bases between the two ends. CDR3 size: 14 residues. Per germline, CDR1 SGHAT and CDR2 FQNNGV. Written as DNA, the CDR3 is TGTGCCAGCAGCCCTACAGCAATTCAAGAGACCCAGTACTTC. Residues: CASSPTAIQETQYF. The variable domain in full, completed from reference TRBV11-2 and TRBJ2-5, reads EAGVAQSPRYKIIEKRQSVAFWCNPISGHATLYWYQQILGQGPKLLIQFQNNGVVDDSQLPKDRFSAERLKGVDSTLKIQPAKLEDSAVYLCASSPTAIQETQYFGPGTRLLVL.

In this sample, this clonotype turned up many times. V gene TRBV5-1 combines with J gene TRBJ1-1; D remains unclear. V lost 5 bases, J lost 0 bases, and 14 bases lay in between. Germline CDR1 is SGHRS and CDR2 is YFSETQ. The CDR3 runs 15 residues. The CDR3: CASRNGRTLNTEAFF. The CDR3 nucleotides are TGCGCCAGCAGGAACGGGAGAACTCTGAACACTGAAGCTTTCTTT.

The rearrangement uses TRBV5-6 and TRBJ2-5; TRBD1 or TRBD2 may be the D gene (5 bases each). Trimming pared 5 bases from V and 0 bases from J, leaving 17 bases between. The germline gives CDR1 SGHDT, CDR2 YYEEEE. The CDR3 loop spans 16 amino acids. CDR3 coding DNA: TGTGCCAGCAGTAGTGAGGGAAAGGGGTACCAAGAGACCCAGTACTTC. This sequence encodes CASSSEGKGYQETQYF.

In its sample, this clonotype was seen many times. The V and J genes are TRBV7-9 and TRBJ2-3; the D is unclear. The V gene's germline CDR1 is SEHNR and CDR2 FQNEAQ (reference sequence). V lost 6 bases to trimming and J lost 3 bases, with 7 bases between them. The CDR3 spans 12 residues. The CDR3 loop reads CASSRVTDTQYF. The CDR3 coding sequence is TGTGCCAGCAGTAGGGTGACAGATACGCAGTATTTT.

This clonotype was recorded many times. The genes are TRBV2 and TRBJ2-7, with 7 bases identical to TRBD1. The length of the CDR3 is 13 residues. Unmatched junction bases numbered 3, after V lost 4 bases and J lost 3 bases. Per germline, CDR1 SNHLY and CDR2 FYNNEI. CDR3 coding DNA: TGTGCCAGCAGTGTGACAGGGCTCTACGAGCAGTACTTC. This codes for CASSVTGLYEQYF. Full variable domain (rest looked up from reference TRBV2 and TRBJ2-7): EPEVTQTPSHQVTQMGQEVILRCVPISNHLYFYWYRQILGQKVEFLVSFYNNEISEKSEIFDDQFSVERPDGSNFTLKIRSTKLEDSAMYFCASSVTGLYEQYFGPGTRLTVT.

This chain links TRBV7-9 with TRBJ1-6; D is unclear. CDR3 length equals 14 residues. V was trimmed by 5 bases and J by 7 bases, leaving 12 bases between them. CDR1 and CDR2 from the germline V gene are SEHNR and FQNEAQ (reference sequence). CDR3 residues: CASSTRGGNSPLHF. In DNA form, the CDR3 reads TGTGCCAGCAGCACCCGTGGAGGGAATTCACCCCTCCACTTT.

This clonotype was found many times. This chain connects TRBV5-1 to TRBJ2-7, with unresolved D. Germline V gene sequence: CDR1 SGHRS, CDR2 YFSETQ. V lost 7 bases and J lost 0, with 14 bases in between. CDR3 length: 14 residues. The CDR3 sequence is CASQETSSSYEQYF. The CDR3 DNA follows: TGCGCCAGCCAGGAGACCTCGAGCTCCTACGAGCAGTACTTC.

V usage is TRBV7-9 and J usage is TRBJ2-7; no clear D gene. The CDR3 is 16 residues long. V lost 6 bases and J lost 0, with 18 bases in between. Germline loops: CDR1 SEHNR, CDR2 FQNEAQ (reference sequence). The CDR3 region is CASSSLAGPSSYEQYF. The CDR3 nucleotides are TGTGCCAGCAGTTCCCTCGCTGGGCCAAGCTCCTACGAGCAGTACTTC.

At least ten counts were recorded for this clonotype. V is TRBV5-1 and J is TRBJ2-7; D remains ambiguous. CDR1 and CDR2 from the germline V gene are SGHRS and YFSETQ. The ends were cut back, 0 bases at V and 1 base at J, with 8 bases in the middle. The CDR3 runs 14 residues. The CDR3 protein is CASSLADGSYEQYF. The DNA of the CDR3 is TGCGCCAGCAGCTTGGCCGACGGGTCCTACGAGCAGTACTTC.

This clonotype turned up a few times. The gene calls are TRBV27 and TRBJ2-1; D remains unclear. There are 14 residues in the CDR3. With 2 bases removed from V and 2 bases from J, the gap between germline ends came to 7 bases. CDR1 is MNHEY and CDR2 is SMNVEV in the germline V gene (reference sequence). CDR3 in amino acids: CASSLTPAYNEQFF. Written as DNA, the CDR3 is TGTGCCAGCAGTTTAACCCCGGCCTACAATGAGCAGTTCTTC.

This clonotype was observed a few times. The CDR3 DNA reads as TGTGCCAGTCGAGGACAGATGAACACTGAAGCTTTCTTT. Residues: CASRGQMNTEAFF. The genes are TRBV19 and TRBJ1-1; maybe TRBD1 (6 bases). The V gene lost 8 bases and the J gene lost 0 bases, with 10 bases spanning the gap. CDR1 and CDR2 (germline): LNHDA, SQIVND (reference sequence). The CDR3 spans 13 residues. The entire variable domain, with the rest obtained from reference TRBV19 and TRBJ1-1, is as follows: DGGITQSPKYLFRKEGQNVTLSCEQNLNHDAMYWYRQDPGQGLRLIYYSQIVNDFQKGDIAEGYSVSREKKESFPLTVTSAQKNPTAFYLCASRGQMNTEAFFGQGTRLTVV.

V gene TRBV20-1 combines with J gene TRBJ2-7; TRBD1 or TRBD2 may be the D gene (5 bases each). Germline V gene sequence: CDR1 DFQATT, CDR2 SNEGSKA (reference sequence). Trimming cost V 5 bases and J 0 bases, with 8 bases left between them. This CDR3 comprises 12 residues. CDR3 region: CSAGTTSYEQYF. DNA for the CDR3: TGCAGTGCTGGGACCACCTCCTACGAGCAGTACTTC.

This clonotype was counted at least ten times. CDR3 residues: CASSFSPVGNGYTF. In DNA form, the CDR3 reads TGTGCCAGCAGTTTTTCCCCCGTGGGCAATGGCTACACCTTC. The chain couples TRBV27 to TRBJ1-2; no firm D call. Deletions cut 3 bases from V and 6 bases from J, with 14 bases between. The germline CDR1 and CDR2 sequences are MNHEY and SMNVEV (reference sequence). The CDR3 covers 14 residues.

A few counts support this clonotype. V is TRBV20-1 and J is TRBJ2-1, with D perhaps TRBD1 or TRBD2 (5 bases each). Germline-derived CDR1 and CDR2 are DFQATT and SNEGSKA (reference sequence). The CDR3 has 16 amino acids. Trimming stripped 4 bases from V and 0 bases from J, with 16 bases between. In DNA, the CDR3 is TGCAGTGCTATTGGGGGAACGGATCGCTCCTACAATGAGCAGTTCTTC. Translation gives CSAIGGTDRSYNEQFF.